Below are 18 T cell receptor beta chains sequenced from a single sample in a study of cytomegalovirus exposure and HLA in healthy donors. Both 60 Vbeta primers and 13 Jbeta primers went into the PCR. TCRdb's table, derived via immunoSEQ multiplex PCR, lists solely in-frame clones and lacks some. The profile shows about 240,000 clones, 70% to 90% of them singletons. Sequencing was carried out using PBMCs. The receptors shown here come from an older woman in good health and CMV-seropositive.

The rearrangement links TRBV6-5 to TRBJ2-7, with D uncertain. CDR3 size: 13 residues. CDR1 is MNHEY and CDR2 is SVGAGI in the germline V gene. The V and J ends lost 6 bases and 4 bases respectively, with 13 bases between them. The CDR3 DNA reads as TGTGCCAGCAGCCCCACTACTGGGTACGAGCAGTACTTC. It codes for CASSPTTGYEQYF.

V usage is TRBV5-1 and J usage is TRBJ1-5, with TRBD1 identical over 8 bases. The ends lost 0 bases at V and 6 bases at J; junction bases unmatched: 2. There are 14 residues in the CDR3. Germline V gene data show CDR1 as SGHRS and CDR2 as YFSETQ. CDR3 region: CASSLAGGGQPQHF. CDR3 DNA: TGCGCCAGCAGCTTGGCAGGGGGCGGTCAGCCCCAGCATTTT.

This chain uses TRBV28 with TRBJ1-4, with no clear D. The length of the CDR3 is 11 residues. Germline-derived CDR1 and CDR2 are MDHEN and SYDVKM. Trimming stripped 3 bases from V and 11 bases from J, with 7 bases between. The CDR3 DNA sequence: TGTGCCAGCAGTTTCGAGCTTAAACTGTTTTTT. As protein: CASSFELKLFF.

The rearrangement uses TRBV19 and TRBJ1-4, with TRBD1 matching 7 bases. Per the germline V gene, CDR1 is LNHDA and CDR2 is SQIVND (reference sequence). The CDR3 contains 13 residues. V was pared by 6 bases and J by 4 bases, with 2 bases of the junction left unmatched. CDR3 sequence reads: CASRDRRNEKLFF. The CDR3 DNA follows: TGTGCCAGTAGGGACAGGCGTAATGAAAAACTGTTTTTT.

This clone turned up a few times. This rearrangement joins TRBV5-1 to TRBJ2-1; D is uncertain. CDR1 is SGHRS and CDR2 is YFSETQ in the germline V gene. The CDR3 loop spans 15 amino acids. Trimming shortened V by 1 base and J by 5 bases, and 13 bases separated the two germline ends. CDR3 in amino acids: CASSLRQPGDNEQFF. The CDR3, as DNA: TGCGCCAGCAGCTTGCGACAACCCGGCGACAATGAGCAGTTCTTC.

V and J are TRBV6-5 and TRBJ1-5; unclear D gene. Germline CDR1 and CDR2: MNHEY and SVGAGI. V lost 7 bases, J lost 7 bases, and 14 bases lay in between. This CDR3 region has 13 residues. The CDR3 DNA sequence: TGTGCCAGCACCAGAGGAGGAGGGCAGCCCCAGCATTTT. Translation gives CASTRGGGQPQHF.

V usage is TRBV10-3 and J usage is TRBJ1-3; no clear D gene. The V gene's germline CDR1 is ENHRY and CDR2 SYGVKD. The CDR3 contains 13 residues. V lost 3 bases and J lost 6, with 9 bases in between. As DNA, the CDR3 is TGTGCCATCAGTGACTTACGGGAAAACACCATATATTTT. Protein product: CAISDLRENTIYF.

The V call is TRBV4-1, the J call TRBJ2-7, with 8 bases lining up with TRBD2. CDR1 and CDR2 from the germline V gene are MGHRA and YSYEKL. With 0 bases clipped from V and 0 bases from J, the junction kept 4 bases outside the gene matches. The CDR3 spans 16 residues. DNA for the CDR3: TGCGCCAGCAGCCAAGATCCAGCGGGAGCCTCCTACGAGCAGTACTTC. Its protein is CASSQDPAGASYEQYF.

This clone was recorded a few times. The DNA for the CDR3 is TGCGCCAGCAGAGGACAGGGGGCTGGTGGAAACACCATATATTTT. It is translated as CASRGQGAGGNTIYF. This chain joins TRBV5-1 and TRBJ1-3; TRBD1 matches at 11 bases. Germline V gene data show CDR1 as SGHRS and CDR2 as YFSETQ. Unmatched junction bases numbered 4, after V lost 5 bases and J lost 3 bases. This CDR3 region has 15 residues.

The genes are TRBV6-6 and TRBJ2-7, with D unresolved. CDR3 size: 11 residues. CDR1 and CDR2 from the germline V gene are MNHNY and SVGAGI (reference sequence). V lost 8 bases to trimming and J lost 7 bases, with 12 bases between them. The CDR3 here is CASSTQREQYF. In DNA, the CDR3 is TGTGCCAGCTCAACCCAGCGTGAGCAGTACTTC.

V is TRBV7-2 and J is TRBJ1-1, with 11 bases matching TRBD1. Unmatched junction bases numbered 2, after V lost 4 bases and J lost 10 bases. The length of the CDR3 is 12 residues. Germline V gives CDR1 SGHTA, CDR2 FQGNSA. CDR3 in amino acids: CASSWDRGGAFF. CDR3 DNA: TGTGCCAGCAGCTGGGACAGGGGGGGAGCTTTCTTT.

The V gene is TRBV5-4, the J gene TRBJ2-7; 7 nucleotides align to TRBD1. The trim removed 0 bases at V and 5 bases at J, leaving 14 bases unmatched. Germline CDR1 is SGHNT and CDR2 is YYREEE (reference sequence). This CDR3 spans 17 amino acids. The CDR3, as DNA: TGTGCCAGCAGCTTGGACCCAATAACAGGGGTTGGGAACGAGCAGTACTTC. It translates to CASSLDPITGVGNEQYF.

This chain links TRBV12-2 with TRBJ2-7; the listed D gene, TRBD2, was not tested against the DNA. TRBV12-2 is a listed pseudogene. The CDR3 is 17 residues long. CDR3 in DNA: TGTGCAAGTCGCTTCCCCCACTCTAGCGGGAGGAGATACGAGCAGTACTTC. Translating gives CASRFPHSSGRRYEQYF.

The chain employs TRBV5-4 and TRBJ2-7; possible D gene TRBD2, 6 bases. In germline, CDR1 is SGHNT, CDR2 YYREEE (reference sequence). V shed 0 bases and J shed 0 bases, with 7 bases lying between them. The CDR3 is 14 residues long. The CDR3 DNA is TGTGCCAGCAGCTTGGACGGGGGCTCCTACGAGCAGTACTTC. It specifies CASSLDGGSYEQYF.

The chain has TRBV19 and TRBJ1-1; D is ambiguous. Trimming left V 11 bases short and J 4 bases short, with 17 bases between. CDR3 length: 13 residues. CDR1 LNHDA and CDR2 SQIVND come from the germline V gene (reference sequence). This CDR3 reads CAALNRDGTEAFF. The CDR3 DNA sequence: TGTGCCGCCCTCAACCGGGATGGCACTGAAGCTTTCTTT.

The V call is TRBV7-3, the J call TRBJ2-3; tentatively, D is TRBD2 (6 bases). The length of the CDR3 is 15 residues. Germline V gives CDR1 SGHTA, CDR2 FQGTGA. V gave up 1 base and J gave up 5 bases, with 13 bases separating them. The CDR3 bases are TGTGCCAGCAGCTTAAACCGGGAGCGCCGAGATACGCAGTATTTT. This gives the protein CASSLNRERRDTQYF.

The CDR3: CASTLMGLIGTDTQYF. In nucleotides, the CDR3 is TGTGCCAGCACCCTCATGGGACTCATCGGAACAGATACGCAGTATTTT. The chain recombines TRBV2 with TRBJ2-3; a possible D gene is TRBD2 (6 bases). The CDR3 extends over 16 amino acids. The germline V and J ends were trimmed by 7 bases and 3 bases, with 20 bases remaining between them. The germline gives CDR1 SNHLY, CDR2 FYNNEI.

The genes are TRBV19 and TRBJ2-2; 9 bases are shared with TRBD2. The germline gives CDR1 LNHDA, CDR2 SQIVND (reference sequence). Trimming at V came to 7 bases and at J to 3 bases, leaving 12 bases not matched to a gene. The length of the CDR3 is 17 residues. The DNA for the CDR3 is TGTGCCAGTACGGGGCAGCCGGGACTAGCATACACCGGGGAGCTGTTTTTT. Translated: CASTGQPGLAYTGELFF.